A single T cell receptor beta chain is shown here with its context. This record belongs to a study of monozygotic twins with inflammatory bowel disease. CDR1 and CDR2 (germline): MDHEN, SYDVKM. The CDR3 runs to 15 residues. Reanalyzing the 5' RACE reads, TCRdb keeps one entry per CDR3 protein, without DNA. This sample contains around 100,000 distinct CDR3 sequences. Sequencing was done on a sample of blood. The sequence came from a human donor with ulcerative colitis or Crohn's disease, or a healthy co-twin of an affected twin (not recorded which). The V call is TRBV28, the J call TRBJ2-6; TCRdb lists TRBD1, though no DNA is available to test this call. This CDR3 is CASSPGTVGANVLTF.